A single sample gave rise to the 14 T cell receptor beta chains below, sequenced in a study of T cell responses to AZD1222 COVID-19 vaccine. Sequencing was performed with immunoSEQ multiplex PCR; in TCRdb, only in-frame clones are kept and a portion is missing. The sample consists of about 100,000 clones, around nine tenths of them appearing once. The specimen comprised peripheral blood, sampled on day 0 of AZD1222 vaccination. These receptors all come from an adult in good health.

The gene calls are TRBV2 and TRBJ2-5; D is unresolved. Trimming stripped 6 bases from V and 5 bases from J, with 13 bases between. This CDR3 contains 13 residues. Per germline, CDR1 SNHLY and CDR2 FYNNEI. CDR3 sequence reads: CASSGSLRETQYF. The CDR3 nucleotides read TGTGCCAGCAGCGGATCCTTGCGTGAGACCCAGTACTTC.

The chain employs TRBV7-3 and TRBJ2-3; 7 nucleotides match TRBD1. The CDR3 runs 14 residues. In germline, CDR1 is SGHTA, CDR2 FQGTGA. V gave up 2 bases and J gave up 5 bases; unmatched junction bases: 4. DNA for the CDR3: TGTGCCAGCAGCTTAGGCAGGGGGAAAGATACGCAGTATTTT. This codes for CASSLGRGKDTQYF.

The chain combines TRBV6-4 with TRBJ2-7; unclear D gene. The CDR3 loop spans 15 amino acids. From germline, CDR1 is MRHNA and CDR2 SNTAGT. V was clipped by 3 bases and J by 2 bases, with 14 bases between them. CDR3 sequence (DNA): TGTGCCAGCAGTGAAAACCCGGCAGAACCCTACGAGCAGTACTTC. It specifies CASSENPAEPYEQYF.

In its sample, this clone was seen once. CDR3 bases: TGCGCCAGCAGCTCCAGGGGGACTAGCGGGGGTAGCTCCTACAATGAGCAGTTCTTC. Translation gives CASSSRGTSGGSSYNEQFF. The chain recombines TRBV5-1 with TRBJ2-1; 14 bases are a match to TRBD2. V was pared by 3 bases and J by 0 bases, with 8 bases of the junction left unmatched. Per germline, CDR1 SGHRS and CDR2 YFSETQ. The CDR3 extends over 19 amino acids.

The V call is TRBV6-5, the J call TRBJ2-7, with 7 bases lining up with TRBD1. Germline V gene lookup returns CDR1 MNHEY and CDR2 SVGAGI. Trimming took 4 bases from V and 2 from J; bases not matched to a gene: 8. The CDR3 extends over 15 amino acids. CDR3 region: CASSFPDRAPYEQYF. The DNA of the CDR3 is TGTGCCAGCAGTTTTCCCGACAGGGCTCCCTACGAGCAGTACTTC.

The chain joins TRBV2 to TRBJ2-7; D perhaps matches TRBD2 (5 bases). This CDR3 spans 13 amino acids. The V and J ends lost 3 bases and 2 bases respectively, with 8 bases between them. The germline V gene has CDR1 SNHLY and CDR2 FYNNEI. The CDR3 sequence is CASSDGLTYEQYF. The CDR3 nucleotides read TGTGCCAGCAGTGACGGACTCACCTACGAGCAGTACTTC. The entire variable domain, with the rest obtained from reference TRBV2 and TRBJ2-7, is as follows: EPEVTQTPSHQVTQMGQEVILRCVPISNHLYFYWYRQILGQKVEFLVSFYNNEISEKSEIFDDQFSVERPDGSNFTLKIRSTKLEDSAMYFCASSDGLTYEQYFGPGTRLTVT.

This clone was found a few times. V gene TRBV19 combines with J gene TRBJ1-1; no reliable D call. V was cut by 4 bases and J by 1 base, with 10 bases left in between. The CDR3 is made up of 14 amino acids. From germline, CDR1 is LNHDA and CDR2 SQIVND (reference sequence). CDR3 residues: CASSKAGPNTEAFF. CDR3 in DNA: TGTGCCAGTAGTAAGGCGGGCCCGAACACTGAAGCTTTCTTT.

This chain connects TRBV6-5 to TRBJ1-1; D unresolved. Germline CDR1 is MNHEY and CDR2 is SVGAGI. Deletions cut 0 bases from V and 0 bases from J, with 5 bases between. The CDR3 is 14 residues long. The CDR3 bases are TGTGCCAGCAGTTACTCCACAGTGAACACTGAAGCTTTCTTT. It specifies CASSYSTVNTEAFF.

This chain connects TRBV11-1 to TRBJ2-1; TRBD2 agrees at 10 bases. The germline gives CDR1 SGHAT, CDR2 FQDESV (reference sequence). The V gene end was trimmed by 6 bases and the J gene end by 5 bases; junction bases not matched to a gene: 7. This CDR3 spans 15 amino acids. CDR3 nucleotides: TGTGCCAGCAGGCTCGCTAGCGGGGGAGACAATGAGCAGTTCTTC. Its protein is CASRLASGGDNEQFF.

This rearrangement joins TRBV6-5 to TRBJ1-1; 9 positions agree with TRBD1. This CDR3 spans 15 amino acids. V lost 7 bases and J lost 4; bases outside the gene matches: 10. Germline V gene sequence: CDR1 MNHEY, CDR2 SVGAGI. In DNA, the CDR3 is TGTGCCAGCATCGGTTGGGGACAGGGCTCCACTGAAGCTTTCTTT. Translating gives CASIGWGQGSTEAFF.

The V and J genes are TRBV5-1 and TRBJ2-6; D is unclear. Between the trimmed V and J ends, which lost 0 bases and 2 bases, there was a span of 6 bases. The length of the CDR3 is 15 residues. CDR1 SGHRS and CDR2 YFSETQ come from the germline V gene. The CDR3 DNA is TGCGCCAGCAGCTTGGGGGCAGCTGGGGCCAACGTCCTGACTTTC. Its translation: CASSLGAAGANVLTF.

This clone has only a few counts. V gene TRBV12-2 combines with J gene TRBJ2-2. TRBV12-2 is noted as a pseudogene. This CDR3 is 16 amino acids long. The CDR3, as DNA: TGTGCAAGTCGCTTAGCAACGGGCGGGAACACCGGGGAGCTGTTTTTT. It yields the protein CASRLATGGNTGELFF.

The rearrangement uses TRBV11-2 and TRBJ1-4, with TRBD1 matching 11 bases. Trimming took 5 bases from V and 7 from J; bases not matched to a gene: 15. This CDR3 has 18 residues. Germline V gene data show CDR1 as SGHAT and CDR2 as FQNNGV. The CDR3 reads CASSPRTRRTGGLEKLFF. CDR3 nucleotide sequence: TGTGCCAGCAGCCCACGAACACGACGGACAGGGGGCCTTGAAAAACTGTTTTTT.

V usage is TRBV27 and J usage is TRBJ2-7; D remains ambiguous. This CDR3 is 16 amino acids long. V was shortened by 5 bases and J by 0 bases, with 17 bases between the two germline ends. CDR1 and CDR2 from the germline V gene are MNHEY and SMNVEV (reference sequence). CDR3: CASSLTEWAASYEQYF. The CDR3 DNA is TGTGCCAGCAGTCTAACTGAGTGGGCCGCCTCCTACGAGCAGTACTTC.